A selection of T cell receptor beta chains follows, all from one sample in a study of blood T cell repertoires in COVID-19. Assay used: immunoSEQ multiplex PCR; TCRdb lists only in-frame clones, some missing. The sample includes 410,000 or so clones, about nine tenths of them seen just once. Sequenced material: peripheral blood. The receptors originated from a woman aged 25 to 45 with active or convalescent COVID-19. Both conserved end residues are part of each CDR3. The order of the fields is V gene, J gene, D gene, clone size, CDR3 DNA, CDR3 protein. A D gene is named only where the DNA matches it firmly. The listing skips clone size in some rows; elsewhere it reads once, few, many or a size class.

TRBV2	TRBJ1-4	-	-	TGTGCCAGCAGCCCAAGGGAGGAAAAACTGTTTTTT	CASSPREEKLFF
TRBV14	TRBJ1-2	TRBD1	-	TGTGCCAGCAGCCCTCTGTTGGACAGGAGTTCTGGCTACACCTTC	CASSPLLDRSSGYTF
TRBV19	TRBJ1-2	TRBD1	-	TGTGCCAGTAGCCTTTCCGGGACAGCCTATGGCTACACCTTC	CASSLSGTAYGYTF
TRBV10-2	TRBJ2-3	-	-	TGCGCCAGCAGTGAGTCGGGGACTGCATTTGACACAGATACGCAGTATTTT	CASSESGTAFDTDTQYF
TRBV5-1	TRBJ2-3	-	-	TGCGCCAGCAAAAGAGACAGTTCGAGTGGCACAGATACGCAGTATTTT	CASKRDSSSGTDTQYF
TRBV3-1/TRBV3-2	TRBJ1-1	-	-	TGTGCCAGCAGCCAAGGACAGCCGAACACTGAAGCTTTCTTT	CASSQGQPNTEAFF
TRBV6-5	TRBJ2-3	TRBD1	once	TGTGCCAGCAGTTACTCGAGTGCAGGGGGAACAGATACGCAGTATTTT	CASSYSSAGGTDTQYF
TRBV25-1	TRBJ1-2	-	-	TGTGCCAGCAGTGACCATAGAGCTAACTATGGCTACACCTTC	CASSDHRANYGYTF
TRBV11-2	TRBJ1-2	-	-	TGTGCCAGCAGCTTGGATATGGAGCCGGGGGCTAACTATGGCTACACCTTC	CASSLDMEPGANYGYTF
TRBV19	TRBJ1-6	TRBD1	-	TGTGCCAGTAGAGAAACCGGGACAGGGAGTTTGTCACCCCTCCACTTT	CASRETGTGSLSPLHF
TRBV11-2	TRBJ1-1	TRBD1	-	TGTGCCAGCAGCGCGGGACAGGGGTCTGAAGCTTTCTTT	CASSAGQGSEAFF
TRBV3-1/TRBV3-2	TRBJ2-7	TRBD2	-	TGTGCCAGCAGCCCACGGACTAGCGGGATAAAAGAGCAGTACTTC	CASSPRTSGIKEQYF
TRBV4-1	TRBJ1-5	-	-	TGCGCCAGCAGCCAAAAATCTCCGGGACTCTCAAATCAGCCCCAGCATTTT	CASSQKSPGLSNQPQHF
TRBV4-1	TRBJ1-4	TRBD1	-	TGCGCCACCAGCCAACTGGGTGGACAGGTTAATGAAAAACTGTTTTTT	CATSQLGGQVNEKLFF
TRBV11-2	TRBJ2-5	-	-	TGTGCCAGCACCTTCTCTGCGGGGACCCAGTACTTC	CASTFSAGTQYF
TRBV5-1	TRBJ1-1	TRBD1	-	TGCGCCAGCAGCTTGGGACAGGGGGCGATGAACACTGAAGCTTTCTTT	CASSLGQGAMNTEAFF
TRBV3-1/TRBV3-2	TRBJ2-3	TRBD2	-	TGTGCCAGCAGCCAAGGGGAGCGGGAGTCGGGCACAGATACGCAGTATTTT	CASSQGERESGTDTQYF
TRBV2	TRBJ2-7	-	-	TGTGCCAGCAGGGGAACAGGGACGGTGGGGCAGTACTTC	CASRGTGTVGQYF